The present T cell receptor (beta chain) was sequenced within a study of T-cell reconstitution after alpha-beta-depleted transplantation in children. Study-wide results and limits: Several hundred expanded graft clones reportedly supplied alpha-beta T cells about two months after transplant. After transplant, high TCRbeta diversity at day 60 in some patients arose from surviving recipient T cells and thymic progenitors. Newly generated T cells supplied most T-cell counts and diversity one year post-transplant.

Germline trimming cut 2 bases from V and 3 bases from J; bases unmatched to any gene: 10. Per germline, CDR1 DFQATT and CDR2 SNEGSKA (reference sequence). There are 15 residues in the CDR3. A single count supports this clonotype. The target antigen is unknown. Unique molecular identifiers were incorporated into the prepared TCRbeta library. Via MiXCR, TCRdb re-called the PCR reads, giving one row per CDR3 protein. Here the sample spans about 240,000 distinct CDR3 sequences, about 26% being singletons. The V call is TRBV20-1, the J call TRBJ2-7; 7 bases line up with TRBD2. This clonotype originated in a girl aged 2-10 years with Fanconi anemia, due to receive a stem cell transplant. Here the sequenced sample was PBMCs, taken before TCRalphabeta/CD19-depleted stem cell transplant. The CDR3 loop reads CSARYSGRHLYEQYF. In nucleotides, the CDR3 is TGCAGTGCTAGATATAGCGGGCGGCATCTCTACGAGCAGTACTTC.